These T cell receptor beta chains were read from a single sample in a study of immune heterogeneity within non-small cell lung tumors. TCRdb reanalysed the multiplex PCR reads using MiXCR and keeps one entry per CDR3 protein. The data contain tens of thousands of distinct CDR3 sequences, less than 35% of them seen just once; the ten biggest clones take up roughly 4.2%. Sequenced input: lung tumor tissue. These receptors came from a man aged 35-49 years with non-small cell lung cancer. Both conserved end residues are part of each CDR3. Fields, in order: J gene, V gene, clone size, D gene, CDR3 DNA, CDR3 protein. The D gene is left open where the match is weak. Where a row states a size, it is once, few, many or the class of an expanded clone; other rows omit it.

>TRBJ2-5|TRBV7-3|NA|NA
TGTGCCAGCAGCTTAACTAAAACAAACTCAGAGACCCAGTACTTC
CASSLTKTNSETQYF
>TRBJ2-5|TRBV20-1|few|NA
TGCAGTGCCCCCAAGGGGCGGTCCTATGGGACCCAGTACTTC
CSAPKGRSYGTQYF
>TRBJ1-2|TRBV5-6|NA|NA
TGTGCCAGCAGCTTGGCTGGACGCCCGATCTATGGCTACACCTTC
CASSLAGRPIYGYTF
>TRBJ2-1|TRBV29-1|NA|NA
TGCAGCGTCCAACCGAACAGGGAACGGAAGGGGCATGATCAGTTCTTC
CSVQPNRERKGHDQFF
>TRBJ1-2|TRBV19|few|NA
TGTGCCGGTAGTATAGCGGGATTACAGGGACATGGCTACACCTTC
CAGSIAGLQGHGYTF
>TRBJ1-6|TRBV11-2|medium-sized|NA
TGTGCCAGCAGCGCGTACAGGGTTGCGGGGAATTCACCCCTCCACTTT
CASSAYRVAGNSPLHF
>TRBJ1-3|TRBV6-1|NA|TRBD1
TGTGCCAGCAACAACAGGGGGGGAGGAAACACCATATATTTT
CASNNRGGGNTIYF
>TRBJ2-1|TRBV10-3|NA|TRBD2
TGTGCCATCAGTGCCCGAGCGGGAGATGGTGAGCAGTTCTTC
CAISARAGDGEQFF
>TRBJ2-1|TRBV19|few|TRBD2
TGTGCCAGTATTCCTAGCGGGAGGAATGAGCAGTTCTTC
CASIPSGRNEQFF
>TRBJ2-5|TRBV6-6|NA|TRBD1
TGTGCCAGCAGTTACGCCGGACAGGGTACATTTAACCTCCATGAGACCCAGTACTTC
CASSYAGQGTFNLHETQYF
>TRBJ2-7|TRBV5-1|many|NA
TGCGCCAGCAGGATGACAGGAGTCTACGAGCAGTACTTC
CASRMTGVYEQYF
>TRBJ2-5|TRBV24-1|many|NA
TGTGCCACCAGTGATTCCCGCACCAACACAGGGAAAGAGACCCAGTACTTC
CATSDSRTNTGKETQYF
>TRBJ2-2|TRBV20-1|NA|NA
TGCAGTGCTATTGGGCGGACACACACCGGGGAGCTGTTTTTT
CSAIGRTHTGELFF
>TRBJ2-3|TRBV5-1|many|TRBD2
TGCGCCAGCAGCCCCGGGACTAGCGGGATCAGCACAGATACGCAGTATTTT
CASSPGTSGISTDTQYF
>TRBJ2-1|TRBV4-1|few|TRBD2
TGCGCCAGCAGCCATTGGACTAGCGGAGTCAGGGATGAGCAGTTCTTC
CASSHWTSGVRDEQFF
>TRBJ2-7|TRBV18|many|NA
TGTGCCAGCTCACCTTACAGCTCCTACGAGCAGTACTTC
CASSPYSSYEQYF
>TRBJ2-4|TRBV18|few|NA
TGTGCCAGCTCACCAAGCAGGGGTGTTGACATTCAGTACTTC
CASSPSRGVDIQYF
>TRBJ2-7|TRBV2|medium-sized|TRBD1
TGTGCCAGTTGGGGACAGTCCTACGAGCAGTACTTC
CASWGQSYEQYF
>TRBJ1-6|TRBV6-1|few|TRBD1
TGTGCCAGCAGTGGACAGGGTCTGGCCCTCCACTTT
CASSGQGLALHF